This T cell receptor (beta chain) came from a study of naive and memory T cell subsets. Findings and limits, study-wide: Potentially, T cell activation and differentiation skew this RNA-based measurement.

Ten or more counts support this clonotype. Its antigen is as yet unknown. Germline V lookup: CDR1 SQVTM, CDR2 ANQGSEA. This CDR3 contains 19 residues. Trimming removed 6 bases from V and 1 base from J, with 27 bases in between. An oligonucleotide containing a UMI was ligated to the 3' end of TCR cDNA. Whole-blood samples were around 2.3 ml of peripheral blood from healthy adult volunteers. Unsorted total RNA, about 1 to 1000 ng, was DNase treated before reverse transcription. Ligated cDNA underwent four rounds of PCR with nested alpha and beta constant region primers and SP2. Via MiXCR, TCRdb re-called the 5' RACE reads, giving one row per CDR3 protein. The repertoire consists of 55,000 to 65,000 distinct CDR3 sequences, with roughly 8.1% occurring once and the leading ten covering about 19%.

This receptor was obtained from a female donor in good health. This rearrangement joins TRBV29-1 to TRBJ2-2; possibly TRBD1 or TRBD2 for D (7 bases each). The CDR3 DNA is TGCAGCGTGCCGCCGGGACAGAGAGCGGGAAGCAAGAACACCGGGGAGCTGTTTTTT. Amino acid sequence: CSVPPGQRAGSKNTGELFF.